The 19 T cell receptor beta chains below were found in one sample sequenced in a study of T cell repertoires in cytomegalovirus infection. No cognate antigen is known for these TCRs. A single record per CDR3 protein comes from TCRdb applying MiXCR to the reads. The sample holds under 95,000 distinct CDR3 sequences, around 49% seen once. The sample was CD8+ T cells from cultured PBMCs, taken from culture after CMV antigen stimulation. Receptor source: a human donor in good health (CMV status not recorded). Some clones in this sample may be carry-over from other donors' samples.

The chain couples TRBV7-9 to TRBJ1-3, with D perhaps matching TRBD1 (5 bases). Per germline, CDR1 SEHNR and CDR2 FQNEAQ (reference sequence). With 8 bases removed from V and 0 bases from J, the gap between germline ends came to 11 bases. This CDR3 has 14 residues. The CDR3 reads CASRGADSGNTIYF. As DNA, the CDR3 is TGTGCCAGCCGCGGGGCAGACTCTGGAAACACCATATATTTT.

This rearrangement joins TRBV14 to TRBJ2-7; 8 positions agree with TRBD1. The CDR3 is made up of 14 amino acids. V was clipped by 1 base and J by 1 base; unmatched bases: 0. From germline, CDR1 is SGHDN and CDR2 FVKESK. The CDR3 reads CASSQGQGSYEQYF. CDR3 DNA: TGTGCCAGCAGCCAAGGACAGGGGTCCTACGAGCAGTACTTC.

The chain couples TRBV9 to TRBJ2-3; D not certain. CDR3 length equals 18 residues. Trimming took 1 base from V and 0 from J, leaving 18 bases between them. Germline values: CDR1 SGDLS, CDR2 YYNGEE. DNA for the CDR3: TGTGCCAGCAGCGTAAAAATTCCTGGCGACGGAAGCACAGATACGCAGTATTTT. Its protein is CASSVKIPGDGSTDTQYF. Filled out from reference TRBV9 and TRBJ2-3, the complete variable domain reads DSGVTQTPKHLITATGQRVTLRCSPRSGDLSVYWYQQSLDQGLQFLIQYYNGEERAKGNILERFSAQQFPDLHSELNLSSLELGDSALYFCASSVKIPGDGSTDTQYFGPGTRLTVL.

The chain recombines TRBV6-2 or TRBV6-3 with TRBJ1-3, with D perhaps TRBD1 (5 bases). The V gene lost 4 bases and the J gene lost 1 base, with 14 bases spanning the gap. In germline, CDR1 is MNHEY, CDR2 SVGEGT. The CDR3 is 16 residues long. The DNA of the CDR3 is TGTGCCAGCAGTTGGGGAGGGGAGCGTTCTGGAAACACCATATATTTT. Protein sequence: CASSWGGERSGNTIYF.

This chain joins TRBV6-1 and TRBJ2-1, with 7 bases aligning to TRBD2. The ends lost 5 bases at V and 4 bases at J; junction bases unmatched: 5. Germline V gene data show CDR1 as MNHNS and CDR2 as SASEGT. This CDR3 contains 14 residues. The DNA for the CDR3 is TGTGCCAGCAGTCCTAGGGACTATTACAATGAGCAGTTCTTC. This gives the protein CASSPRDYYNEQFF.

J is TRBJ2-4 and V is TRBV6-1; D may match TRBD1 or TRBD2 (5 bases each). The CDR3 is 18 residues long. Germline loops: CDR1 MNHNS, CDR2 SASEGT. The germline V and J ends were trimmed by 2 bases and 2 bases, with 19 bases remaining between them. The CDR3 DNA reads as TGTGCCAGCAGTGAACGTTTGGGGGAAGGGGCTTCCAAAAACATTCAGTACTTC. Protein product: CASSERLGEGASKNIQYF.

The CDR3 nucleotides read TGTGCCAGCAGCTTACCCCTTAGGAACGAGCAGTACTTC. Translation gives CASSLPLRNEQYF. The chain links TRBV7-9 to TRBJ2-7; D is ambiguous. The length of the CDR3 is 13 residues. V lost 2 bases and J lost 5, with 10 bases in between. Germline V lookup: CDR1 SEHNR, CDR2 FQNEAQ (reference sequence).

The V gene is TRBV5-6, the J gene TRBJ2-1; perhaps TRBD1 as D (6 bases). The CDR3 runs to 15 residues. Germline CDR1 is SGHDT and CDR2 is YYEEEE. Trimming pared 0 bases from V and 12 bases from J, leaving 19 bases between. For the CDR3, the DNA is TGTGCCAGCAGCTTGGCTGGGGGCGCCGCCTCTGGGCAGTTCTTC. Translated, it gives CASSLAGGAASGQFF.

There are a few counts of this clonotype. The V and J genes are TRBV19 and TRBJ1-1; the D is unclear. The CDR3 totals 13 residues. V gave up 3 bases and J gave up 8 bases, with 13 bases separating them. CDR1 LNHDA and CDR2 SQIVND come from the germline V gene (reference sequence). The chain's CDR3 is CASSIGMYQEAFF. The CDR3 region has the DNA TGTGCCAGTAGTATCGGCATGTACCAAGAAGCTTTCTTT.

The chain links TRBV6-1 to TRBJ2-6; D gene ambiguous. The germline V gene encodes CDR1 MNHNS and CDR2 SASEGT. This CDR3 comprises 17 residues. V lost 2 bases and J lost 1, with 12 bases in between. In DNA form, the CDR3 reads TGTGCCAGCAGTGAACCCTTGCAGGAATCTGGGGCCAACGTCCTGACTTTC. Protein: CASSEPLQESGANVLTF.

The chain recombines TRBV7-9 with TRBJ2-2; 12 positions agree with TRBD2. Per germline, CDR1 SEHNR and CDR2 FQNEAQ (reference sequence). V was clipped by 4 bases and J by 6 bases; unmatched bases: 6. The CDR3 runs 16 residues. In DNA form, the CDR3 reads TGTGCCAGCAGCTGGACTAGCGGGACCCTCCCCGGGGAGCTGTTTTTT. This translates into CASSWTSGTLPGELFF.

This chain connects TRBV28 to TRBJ1-1; D not resolved. Trimming pared 5 bases from V and 1 base from J, leaving 11 bases between. Germline V gives CDR1 MDHEN, CDR2 SYDVKM. This CDR3 contains 14 residues. CDR3 in DNA: TGTGCCAGCAGTCCAGCAGTGGGGAACACTGAAGCTTTCTTT. It is translated as CASSPAVGNTEAFF.

The V and J genes are TRBV9 and TRBJ2-5; 7 nucleotides agree with TRBD2. The J segment lost 2 bases and the V segment lost 4 bases, leaving 5 bases of the junction unmatched. Germline V gene data show CDR1 as SGDLS and CDR2 as YYNGEE. The length of the CDR3 is 14 residues. CDR3 region: CASSPGTIQETQYF. The CDR3 region has the DNA TGTGCCAGCAGCCCTGGGACTATTCAAGAGACCCAGTACTTC.

This clonotype was detected a few times. J is TRBJ2-1 and V is TRBV5-1; 7 bases map to TRBD2. V shed 4 bases and J 4 bases; nucleotides not matched to a gene: 17. The CDR3 contains 18 residues. Germline V gene lookup returns CDR1 SGHRS and CDR2 YFSETQ. CDR3 loop: CASSQAGVAGHDYNEQFF. The DNA for the CDR3 is TGCGCCAGCAGCCAGGCCGGAGTAGCGGGCCATGATTACAATGAGCAGTTCTTC.

This clonotype was found a few times. The chain is built from TRBV6-6 and TRBJ2-7, with TRBD1 matching 10 bases. The V segment lost 5 bases and the J segment 6 bases; nucleotides outside the gene matches: 10. The germline CDR1 and CDR2 sequences are MNHNY and SVGAGI (reference sequence). The CDR3 loop spans 15 amino acids. The CDR3 reads CASSAGTGEGSEQYF. The CDR3 nucleotides are TGTGCCAGCAGTGCCGGGACAGGGGAGGGAAGCGAGCAGTACTTC.

This clonotype was seen more than once but under ten times. J is TRBJ2-1 and V is TRBV28; a weak D match, TRBD2 (6 bases). CDR1 is MDHEN, CDR2 SYDVKM, per germline. The CDR3 consists of 16 residues. V dropped 5 bases and J dropped 5 bases, with 19 bases sitting between them. DNA of the CDR3: TGTGCCAGCAGTAATACCTGGGCTAGCGAGCACAATGAGCAGTTCTTC. Encoded protein: CASSNTWASEHNEQFF.

The CDR3 spells CASSFRGRLNTEAFF. The CDR3 nucleotides read TGTGCCAGCAGCTTCAGGGGAAGGTTGAACACTGAAGCTTTCTTT. V and J are TRBV5-6 and TRBJ1-1, with D perhaps TRBD1 (6 bases). The germline V gene has CDR1 SGHDT and CDR2 YYEEEE. The CDR3 consists of 15 residues. V was trimmed by 2 bases and J by 0 bases, leaving 11 bases between them.

This chain connects TRBV7-6 to TRBJ2-2; D might be TRBD1 (6 bases). V lost 5 bases, J lost 3 bases, and 10 bases lay in between. CDR1 SGHVS and CDR2 FNYEAQ come from the germline V gene. The CDR3 sequence is 14 residues long. In nucleotides, the CDR3 is TGTGCCAGCAGCACCAACAGGGACACCGGGGAGCTGTTTTTT. It encodes CASSTNRDTGELFF.

This clonotype was picked up a small number of times. V and J are TRBV14 and TRBJ1-4; perhaps TRBD1 as D (6 bases). Trimming left V 4 bases short and J 5 bases short, with 14 bases between. CDR1 is SGHDN and CDR2 is FVKESK in the germline V gene. The CDR3 extends over 15 amino acids. CDR3 sequence (DNA): TGTGCCAGCAGCCCCACGAAGGGGGGCAATGAAAAACTGTTTTTT. Encoded protein: CASSPTKGGNEKLFF.